Included here is one T cell receptor beta chain sequence, with context. This record belongs to a study of blood T cell repertoires in COVID-19. The overall study: Donors in the United States, Italy and Spain gave samples during acute or convalescent COVID-19.

Cohorts were based on clinical histories the participants reported. A COVID-19 case was met by exposed participants within 2 weeks before study entry. Original analysis: For nucleated cells, counts were estimated from reference gene primer amplification. TCRdb's table, derived via immunoSEQ multiplex PCR, lists solely in-frame clones and lacks some. V and J calls and clone size are those listed in that table; D and trimming were worked out from the DNA. The sample comprises about 320,000 clones, 85% of which are singletons, and around 1.9% rests with the top ten. There are 15 residues in the CDR3. Trimming left V 2 bases short and J 4 bases short, with 14 bases between. Germline V gene sequence: CDR1 SEHNR, CDR2 FQNEAQ (reference sequence).

Sequenced input: PBMCs or T cells enriched from blood (not recorded which). The clonotype originates from a woman aged 30 to 39 who had been exposed to COVID-19. This rearrangement joins TRBV7-9 to TRBJ1-2; tentative D call: TRBD1 (5 bases). CDR3 in DNA: TGTGCCAGCAGCTTATCTGGGGGGTCCGTCTATGGCTACACCTTC. Amino acids: CASSLSGGSVYGYTF.